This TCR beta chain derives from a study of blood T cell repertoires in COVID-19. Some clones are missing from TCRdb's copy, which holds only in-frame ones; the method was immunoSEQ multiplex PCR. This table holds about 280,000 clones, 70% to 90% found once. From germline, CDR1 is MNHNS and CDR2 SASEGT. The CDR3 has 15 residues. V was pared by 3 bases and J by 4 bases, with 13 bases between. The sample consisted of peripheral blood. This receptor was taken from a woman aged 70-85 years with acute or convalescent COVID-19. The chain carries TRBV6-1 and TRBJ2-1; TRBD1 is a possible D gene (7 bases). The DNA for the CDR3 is TGTGCCAGCAGTGACAGGGGGGCCAGGTACAATGAGCAGTTCTTC. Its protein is CASSDRGARYNEQFF.